This TCR beta chain originates from a study of T cells in Graves' hyperthyroidism and ophthalmopathy. Findings and limits, study-wide: Within blood appeared most thyroid clonotypes that had expanded above 0.001.

Many counts were recorded for this clonotype. The antigen remains undetermined. The V and J ends lost 3 bases and 3 bases respectively, with 6 bases between them. This CDR3 is built from 13 residues. The V gene's germline CDR1 is SGHTA and CDR2 FQGNSA. RNA transcripts were the template for amplifying TCR beta CDR3 regions. The study used the HTBI primer set for a first-round RT-PCR of the TCR CDR3. TCRdb ran MiXCR on the multiplex PCR reads and lists one entry per CDR3 protein. The repertoire includes 660,000 or so distinct CDR3 sequences, about 45% of them detected once, and approximately 6.8% sits in the top ten.

This TCR came from an adult man with Graves' disease, either hyperthyroidism or ophthalmopathy (not recorded which). The chain employs TRBV7-2 and TRBJ1-3; possibly TRBD1 for D (6 bases). What was sequenced was peripheral blood or thyroid tissue (not recorded which). CDR3 nucleotides: TGTGCCAGCAGCTTCAGGGGTGGAAACACCATATATTTT. Translating it yields CASSFRGGNTIYF.